The T cell receptor (beta chain) under discussion was sequenced for a study of blood T cell repertoires in COVID-19. Turning to the study itself: Acute and convalescent COVID-19 specimens originated in the United States, Italy and Spain.

Germline CDR1 is SEHNR and CDR2 is FQNEAQ (reference sequence). The CDR3 has 13 amino acids. V was clipped by 4 bases and J by 2 bases, with 5 bases between them. The method was immunoSEQ multiplex PCR; TCRdb's version includes in-frame clones alone and lacks a portion of them. The sample holds just over 350,000 clones, more than 85% seen once. Sequencing used PBMCs or T cells enriched from blood (not recorded which). The chain is built from TRBV7-9 and TRBJ1-4; no firm D call. The TCR comes from a woman younger than 45 who had recovered from COVID-19. The DNA of the CDR3 is TGTGCCAGCAGCTCACGGACTAATGAAAAACTGTTTTTT. This codes for CASSSRTNEKLFF.